This T cell receptor (beta chain) was retrieved from a study of T cells in Graves' hyperthyroidism and ophthalmopathy. Researchers amplified the TCR beta CDR3 regions from RNA transcripts. First-round RT-PCR of the TCR CDR3 relied on the HTBI primer set. TCRdb re-derived calls from the multiplex PCR reads in MiXCR, one entry per CDR3 protein. The sample contains just under 750,000 distinct CDR3 sequences, 30% to 40% of which appear only once. This clonotype was seen at least ten times. Deletions cut 5 bases from V and 0 bases from J, with 16 bases between. Germline values: CDR1 SGHTA, CDR2 FQGNSA. CDR3 length: 16 amino acids.

The chain couples TRBV7-2 to TRBJ1-2; D might be TRBD1 (5 bases). The sample comprised blood. The TCR originated in a woman aged 40 to 50 with Graves' hyperthyroidism. The CDR3 DNA follows: TGTGCCAGCAGCCCCGTTGGGGGATTAGCTAACTATGGCTACACCTTC. This encodes CASSPVGGLANYGYTF.